This TCR beta chain came from a study of T-cell reconstitution after alpha-beta-depleted transplantation in children. V was shortened by 4 bases and J by 6 bases, with 14 bases between the two germline ends. The CDR3 extends over 14 amino acids. Germline V gene lookup returns CDR1 SGHRS and CDR2 YFSETQ. For TCRbeta, the library was prepared with unique molecular identifiers. A single record per CDR3 protein comes from TCRdb applying MiXCR to the PCR reads. The sample has around 700,000 distinct CDR3 sequences; roughly 13% are singletons. The sequence came from a girl aged 2 to 9 with congenital amegakaryocytic thrombocytopenia, due to receive a stem cell transplant. The sequencing here drew on PBMCs, taken before TCRalphabeta/CD19-depleted stem cell transplant. The gene calls are TRBV5-1 and TRBJ2-1; D could derive from TRBD1 or TRBD2 (5 bases each). The CDR3 protein is CASSPSGTGNEQFF. The CDR3 DNA follows: TGCGCCAGCAGCCCCTCCGGGACGGGCAATGAGCAGTTCTTC. The full variable domain, with the rest looked up from reference TRBV5-1 and TRBJ2-1, is KAGVTQTPRYLIKTRGQQVTLSCSPISGHRSVSWYQQTPGQGLQFLFEYFSETQRNKGNFPGRFSGRQFSNSRSEMNVSTLELGDSALYLCASSPSGTGNEQFFGPGTRLTVL.